This T cell receptor beta chain came from a study of shared clonotypes between healthy human individuals. Study information: Donor ages ranged 18 to 49 years: a couple of women, a few men. Study-level results: Non-shared clonotypes had lower generation probabilities than those shared by all four donors.

A remark on this clone: Its antigen is unidentified.

Donors included only healthy HIV-negative adults lacking recent acute infections or vaccinations. Sequenced by immunoSEQ multiplex PCR; TCRdb stores in-frame clones only, minus some. The sample has over 400,000 clones; roughly 95% are singletons. After removal of 6 bases from V and 4 bases from J, the junction contained 14 bases not matched to a gene. This CDR3 comprises 16 residues. Germline CDR1 SGHDN, CDR2 FVKESK. The sample comprised naive CD4+ T cells sorted from blood. This sample's subset: CD45RA+ positively selected. V usage is TRBV14 and J usage is TRBJ2-5; 7 nucleotides match TRBD1. This sequence was found in a woman aged 25 to 39 in good health. The CDR3: CASSRYGAQGRETQYF. As DNA, the CDR3 is TGTGCCAGCAGTCGGTACGGAGCACAGGGGCGAGAGACCCAGTACTTC.